The clone carrying this T cell receptor (beta chain) was observed once. Its antigen is not known. This specimen belongs to a study of PD-1 blockade in classical Hodgkin lymphoma. Whole-study results and caveats: According to reports, newly diagnosed patients had lower baseline TCR diversity than healthy donors, and relapsed/refractory patients had lower baseline TCR diversity still. With CD4+ cells, TCR diversity rose significantly by C4D1, but not with CD8+ cells. Baseline diversity resembling that of newly diagnosed patients was seen in complete responders.

Sequenced by immunoSEQ multiplex PCR; TCRdb stores in-frame clones only, minus some. Of about 22,000 clones in the sample, about three quarters were seen once. V dropped 1 base and J dropped 2 bases, with 9 bases sitting between them. CDR1 and CDR2 (germline): SEHNR, FQNEAQ (reference sequence). The CDR3 runs to 14 residues. Time point defined: cycle 4 day 1 (C4D1), after about 6 weeks of nivolumab. In every patient, relapse followed autologous stem cell transplantation, while exposure to brentuximab vedotin differed. The receptor was isolated from a human donor with classical Hodgkin lymphoma. The chain links TRBV7-9 to TRBJ2-7; D remains unclear. Sequencing used peripheral blood mononuclear cells (PBMCs), obtained before the fourth cycle of nivolumab. The CDR3 sequence: CASSLDTTTYEQYF. The CDR3 coding sequence is TGTGCCAGCAGCTTAGACACGACCACCTACGAGCAGTACTTC. Full variable domain (missing parts from reference TRBV7-9 and TRBJ2-7): DTGVSQNPRHKITKRGQNVTFRCDPISEHNRLYWYRQTLGQGPEFLTYFQNEAQLEKSRLLSDRFSAERPKGSFSTLEIQRTEQGDSAMYLCASSLDTTTYEQYFGPGTRLTVT.